This T cell receptor beta chain originates from a study of molecular identifiers for immune sequencing clone quantification. Study overall: In replicates, the authors split RNA from roughly 18,000 or 92,000 naive CD8 cells five ways and sequenced four.

With 2 bases removed from V and 6 bases from J, the gap between germline ends came to 6 bases. The CDR3 contains 11 residues. The germline CDR1 and CDR2 sequences are GTSNPN and SVGIG (reference sequence). A CD8+CD4-CCR7+CD45RA+ phenotype served as the sorting definition for naive CD8 T cells. On this clonotype: This may be a read error, as it is one base from a much larger clone.

Bulk TCR libraries used previously described methods and listed TCR primers. Via MiXCR, TCRdb re-called the PCR reads, giving one row per CDR3 protein. Seen here are about 640,000 distinct CDR3 sequences, just under 20% observed once, and the top ten hold around 0.9%. The sample comprised naive CD8+ T cells from blood, with Jurkat cell RNA spiked in. Subset specified: FACS-sorted CD8+CD4-CCR7+CD45RA+ naive T cells. V and J are TRBV30 and TRBJ2-3; D is undetermined. This TCR was sampled from a human donor in good health. Some libraries in this study had Jurkat cell RNA spiked in. The CDR3 region is CAWSIEDTQYF. In nucleotides, the CDR3 is TGTGCCTGGAGTATCGAGGATACGCAGTATTTT.